Listed below are T cell receptor beta chains from one sample, sequenced in a study of blood T cell repertoires in COVID-19. Sequencing used immunoSEQ multiplex PCR; TCRdb keeps in-frame clones, though not all of them. The repertoire holds roughly 86,000 clones, about 87% seen once, with around 5.2% in the top ten. The source material was peripheral blood. These receptors all come from a man aged 35 to 55 with acute or convalescent COVID-19. Both conserved end residues are part of each CDR3. The order of the fields is V gene, J gene, CDR3 protein.

TRBV5-1	TRBJ1-4	CASGRTGWQEKLFF
TRBV4-1	TRBJ1-5	CASSQYGQGRGQPQHF
TRBV30	TRBJ1-1	CAWREGAEAFF
TRBV5-1	TRBJ1-6	CASSYDFLKGIGNSPLHF
TRBV6-5	TRBJ1-5	CASIMQGLSNQPQHF
TRBV4-3	TRBJ1-3	CASSQAGGQGPSGNTIYF
TRBV9	TRBJ2-1	CASSVGSGGIYNEQFF
TRBV5-1	TRBJ2-7	CASSLGGGIQEQYF
TRBV4-3	TRBJ2-1	CASSQDGTDYNEQFF
TRBV3-1/TRBV3-2	TRBJ2-1	CASSQDYNSYNEQFF
TRBV3-1/TRBV3-2	TRBJ1-2	CASSQASPTGRTGGYTF
TRBV2	TRBJ1-1	CASSPDSDTEAFF
TRBV13	TRBJ2-7	CASSFGRTTSYEQYF
TRBV5-8	TRBJ2-7	CASSRRDSLFSYEQYF
TRBV12-5	TRBJ1-1	CASGGQGRGTEAFF
TRBV19	TRBJ2-1	CASGKGTSGSIGEQFF
TRBV5-1	TRBJ1-2	CASSFDGTANYGYTF
TRBV18	TRBJ1-1	CASSPSGQMNTEAFF
TRBV4-3	TRBJ1-4	CASSQDTGQGNEKLFF
TRBV11-2	TRBJ2-7	CASSLDSGTYEQYF
TRBV12-3/TRBV12-4	TRBJ1-2	CASRTGNGGYTF
TRBV5-6	TRBJ2-1	CASSTTSGNEQFF
TRBV11-3	TRBJ2-1	CASSDRTSGRGANEQFF
TRBV15	TRBJ1-3	CATSRVGLSGNTIYF
TRBV3-1/TRBV3-2	TRBJ1-2	CASSQESWRAINYGYTF
TRBV7-8	TRBJ2-3	CASSWGQGSGDTQYF
TRBV25-1	TRBJ1-2	CASSGQGTDGYTF
TRBV18	TRBJ2-1	CASSLDSERIQFF
TRBV6-1	TRBJ1-5	CASSEGGGSNQPQHF
TRBV30	TRBJ1-2	CAWTTGTGGGYTF
TRBV11-2	TRBJ2-1	CASSHTSYNEQFF
TRBV19	TRBJ1-1	CASSNRGTEAFF
TRBV5-1	TRBJ2-1	CASREGRANEQFF
TRBV10-3	TRBJ2-3	CAISVLAGEDTQYF
TRBV4-1	TRBJ2-7	CASSQDTTQVEQYF
TRBV11-2	TRBJ1-1	CASGRGQMNTEAFF
TRBV11-2	TRBJ1-2	CASSLGGQGEYGYTF
TRBV6-5	TRBJ1-1	CASSYNGREAFF
TRBV30	TRBJ2-2	CAWRLAGELFF